These T cell receptor beta chains were read from a single sample in a study of T-cell memory formation after mild COVID-19. Via MiXCR, TCRdb re-called the 5' RACE reads, giving one row per CDR3 protein. The sample yields approximately 300,000 distinct CDR3 sequences, just under 20% seen once. The sequenced sample was PBMCs or a T cell subset sorted from them (not recorded which). The origin of the receptors is a man between 18 and 35 years old who had mild COVID-19 (a few samples of this study predate the infection). Cell type and time point are not known. Both conserved end residues are part of each CDR3. The D gene is left open where the match is weak. Clone size is given for some rows only: seen once, a few or many times, or a class if the clone is expanded.

d_call j_call v_call clone_size cdr3_nt cdr3_aa
TRBD2 TRBJ2-1 TRBV5-1 many TGCGCCAGCAGTCCCGATACTAGCGGGGTGTACAATGAGCAGTTCTTC CASSPDTSGVYNEQFF
TRBD2 TRBJ2-1 TRBV18 few TGTGCCAGCTCATCAACGGGGGGTCGATACAATGAGCAGTTCTTC CASSSTGGRYNEQFF
TRBD1 TRBJ1-5 TRBV6-5 few TGTGCCAGCAGTTCCCAGGGGGCCCGCAATCAGCCCCAGCATTTT CASSSQGARNQPQHF
- TRBJ1-2 TRBV7-9 - TGTGCCAGCAGCTTTGGAGGGATTAATGGCTACACCTTC CASSFGGINGYTF
TRBD1 TRBJ1-1 TRBV18 - TGTGCCAGCCGGGGGACAGGAATGAACACTGAAGCTTTCTTT CASRGTGMNTEAFF
- TRBJ2-6 TRBV9 - TGTGCCAGCAGCGTTTGGGCTACTGGGGCCAACGTCCTGACTTTC CASSVWATGANVLTF
TRBD1 TRBJ1-1 TRBV3-1 many TGTGCCAGCAGCCAAAACCTTGGGCCTTACGGGACAGGGGCTTTCTTT CASSQNLGPYGTGAFF
- TRBJ2-5 TRBV9 few TGTGCCAGCAGCGTAGCTGGGCAGCCTCCTGAGACCCAGTACTTC CASSVAGQPPETQYF
TRBD2 TRBJ2-1 TRBV6-2/TRBV6-3 - TGTGCCAGCAGTGCCGGACTAGCAGGGCAGTTCTTC CASSAGLAGQFF
- TRBJ2-7 TRBV18 few TGTGCCAGCTCACCATGGGGCCCCGATCCGGATGGACTAAACGAGCAGTACTTC CASSPWGPDPDGLNEQYF
TRBD1 TRBJ1-2 TRBV5-6 few TGTGCCAGCAGCACGGGACAGGGGACCTACTATGGCTACACCTTC CASSTGQGTYYGYTF
TRBD2 TRBJ2-5 TRBV5-1 many TGCGCCAGCAGCCCTGGACTAGCGGGAGAGACCCAGTACTTC CASSPGLAGETQYF
- TRBJ1-6 TRBV5-5 few TGTGCCAGCAGGAGGTTCCTCGATAATTCACCCCTCCACTTT CASRRFLDNSPLHF
- TRBJ2-2 TRBV9 few TGTGCCAGCAGCGTCGCGGGACCGGGCACCGGGGAGCTGTTTTTT CASSVAGPGTGELFF
- TRBJ2-7 TRBV7-2 - TGTGCCAGCAGCTTAGTCCCGGACATAGACTACGAGCAGTACTTC CASSLVPDIDYEQYF
- TRBJ2-5 TRBV6-6 few TGTGCCAGCAGCCAACAAGAGGAGACCCAGTACTTC CASSQQEETQYF
- TRBJ1-1 TRBV6-1 few TGTGCCAGCAGCCCACCGGGCCACACTGAAGCTTTCTTT CASSPPGHTEAFF
TRBD1 TRBJ2-2 TRBV7-6 few TGTGCCAGCAGCTCGACAGGGTCCGGGGAGCTGTTTTTT CASSSTGSGELFF
TRBD2 TRBJ2-5 TRBV18 - TGTGCCAGCTCACCACCGTACGGGGGGGCCGGTGAGACCCAGTACTTC CASSPPYGGAGETQYF
- TRBJ2-3 TRBV9 many TGTGCCAGCAGCGTAGTAGGAACGCAGTATTTT CASSVVGTQYF
TRBD1 TRBJ2-1 TRBV29-1 - TGCAGCGACAGACAGGGGGCAATTGACAATGAGCAGTTCTTC CSDRQGAIDNEQFF
- TRBJ2-2 TRBV5-1 - TGCGCCAGCAGCACGGGCGTTGGCACCGGGGAGCTGTTTTTT CASSTGVGTGELFF
- TRBJ1-1 TRBV6-5 few TGTGCCAGCAGTTGGAGGGCGAACACTGAAGCTTTCTTT CASSWRANTEAFF
- TRBJ2-7 TRBV18 few TGTGCCAGCTCACCGGCTGGTCGAGGGGAGCAGTACTTC CASSPAGRGEQYF
- TRBJ2-5 TRBV4-3 few TGCGCCAGCAGCCAAGTTGCGGGGGCAACGGAGACCCAGTACTTC CASSQVAGATETQYF
- TRBJ2-2 TRBV19 few TGTGCCAGTAGTATAATCCAGCAGACCGGGGAGCTGTTTTTT CASSIIQQTGELFF
- TRBJ2-5 TRBV7-2 - TGTGCCAGCAGCTTAATCCCTGGTGCTGGGACCCAGTACTTC CASSLIPGAGTQYF
- TRBJ2-1 TRBV6-2/TRBV6-3 - TGTGCCAGCAGTTACTCGGGGACCAATGAGCAGTTCTTC CASSYSGTNEQFF
- TRBJ2-3 TRBV7-7 - TGTGCTAGCAGCTTAGACAACACAGATACGCAGTATTTT CASSLDNTDTQYF
- TRBJ2-7 TRBV18 - TGTGCCAGCTCACCAGACAGGAACTACGAGCAGTACTTC CASSPDRNYEQYF
- TRBJ2-1 TRBV7-2 - TGTGCCAGCAGCTTATGGGGACGGGGGAATGAGCAGTTCTTC CASSLWGRGNEQFF
- TRBJ1-2 TRBV7-2 - TGTGCCAGCAGCTCGCAGCTACGCTATGGCTACACCTTC CASSSQLRYGYTF
TRBD2 TRBJ2-3 TRBV6-2/TRBV6-3 - TGTGCCAGCAGTTACTCCACGCGGGGGGCCACAGATACGCAGTATTTT CASSYSTRGATDTQYF
- TRBJ2-5 TRBV3-1 once TGTGCCAGCAGCGCTGACCCGACCCAAGAGACCCAGTACTTC CASSADPTQETQYF
- TRBJ2-3 TRBV20-1 few TGCAGTGCGACCCCGGGGGCCCACACAGATACGCAGTATTTT CSATPGAHTDTQYF
TRBD1 TRBJ1-2 TRBV20-1 few TGCAGTGCTAGACTGTTGGGACAGGGAATCGGTGGCTACACCTTC CSARLLGQGIGGYTF
- TRBJ2-2 TRBV10-3 few TGTGCCACCTTGGGGGCGGGTCCCGGGGAGCTGTTTTTT CATLGAGPGELFF
- TRBJ1-2 TRBV25-1 - TGTGCCAGCAGTGAATATAACACCCGGGCAGGCTACACCTTC CASSEYNTRAGYTF
- TRBJ1-1 TRBV6-5 few TGTGCCAGCAGTCAAGACAGGCTCATGAACACTGAAGCTTTCTTT CASSQDRLMNTEAFF
- TRBJ1-1 TRBV6-1 few TGTGCCAGCAGTGTGGACGGGCCGTTTGGCACTGAAGCTTTCTTT CASSVDGPFGTEAFF
- TRBJ2-5 TRBV7-2 few TGTGCCAGCAGCCCCGACTACCTACAAGAGACCCAGTACTTC CASSPDYLQETQYF
- TRBJ2-3 TRBV9 many TGTGCCAGCAGCGTAGGGAGCACAGATACGCAGTATTTT CASSVGSTDTQYF
TRBD1 TRBJ1-2 TRBV5-1 - TGCGCCAGCAGCTTGCTCGACAGGGCTCGGAATGGCTACACCTTC CASSLLDRARNGYTF
- TRBJ2-7 TRBV6-2/TRBV6-3 few TGTGCCAGCAGTGACCCTCCTGATGAGCAGTACTTC CASSDPPDEQYF
TRBD1 TRBJ2-2 TRBV7-9 - TGTGCCAGCAGCCCACGGGACAGTGTCACCGGGGAGCTGTTTTTT CASSPRDSVTGELFF
- TRBJ2-5 TRBV5-5 few TGTGCCAGCAGCTTGGTGCGGGGAACAGAGACCCAGTACTTC CASSLVRGTETQYF
- TRBJ2-1 TRBV6-2/TRBV6-3 few TGTGCGAGCGAGGTCAGGAGCGAGCAGTTCTTC CASEVRSEQFF
- TRBJ2-2 TRBV20-1 - TGCAGTGCTAGAGATACTTCGGGGGTGGCCGGGGAGCTGTTTTTT CSARDTSGVAGELFF
- TRBJ1-5 TRBV6-2/TRBV6-3 few TGTGCCAGCACCTCCGGGGGGGGCAGCAATCAGCCCCAGCATTTT CASTSGGGSNQPQHF
TRBD2 TRBJ2-7 TRBV6-2/TRBV6-3 - TGTGCCAGCAGTCGACTGGGACGGGGGGTCTCCTACGAGCAGTACTTC CASSRLGRGVSYEQYF
- TRBJ2-5 TRBV5-1 - TGCGCCAGCAGCTTTCAAGCGACTCCGGGAGAGACCCAGTACTTC CASSFQATPGETQYF
TRBD1 TRBJ2-7 TRBV12-3/TRBV12-4 many TGTGCCAGCAGTTTAGAGGGGGGACAGGGCTACGAGCAGTACTTC CASSLEGGQGYEQYF